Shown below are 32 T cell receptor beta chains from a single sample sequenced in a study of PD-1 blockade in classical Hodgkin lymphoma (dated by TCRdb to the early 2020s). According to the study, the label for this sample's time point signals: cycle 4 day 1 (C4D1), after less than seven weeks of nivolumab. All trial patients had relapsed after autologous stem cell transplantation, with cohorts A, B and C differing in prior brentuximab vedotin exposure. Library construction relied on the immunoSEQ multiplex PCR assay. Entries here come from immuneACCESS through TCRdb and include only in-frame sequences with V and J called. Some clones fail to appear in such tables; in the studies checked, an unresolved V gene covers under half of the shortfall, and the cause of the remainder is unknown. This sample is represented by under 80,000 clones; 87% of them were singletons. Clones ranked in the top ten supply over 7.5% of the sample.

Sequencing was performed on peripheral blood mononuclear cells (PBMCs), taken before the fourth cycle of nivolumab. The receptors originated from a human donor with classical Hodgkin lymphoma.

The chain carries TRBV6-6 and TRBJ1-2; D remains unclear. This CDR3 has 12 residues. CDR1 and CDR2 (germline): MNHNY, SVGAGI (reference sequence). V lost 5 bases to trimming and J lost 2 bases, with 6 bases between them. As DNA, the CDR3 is TGTGCCAGCAGTGGGCCCAACTATGGCTACACCTTC. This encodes CASSGPNYGYTF.

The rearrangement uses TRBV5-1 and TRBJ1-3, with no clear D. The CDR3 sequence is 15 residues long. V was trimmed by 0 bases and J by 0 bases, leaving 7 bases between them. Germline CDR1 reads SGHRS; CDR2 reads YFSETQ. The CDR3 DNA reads TGCGCCAGCAGCTTGGACGGAGCCTCTGGAAACACCATATATTTT. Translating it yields CASSLDGASGNTIYF.

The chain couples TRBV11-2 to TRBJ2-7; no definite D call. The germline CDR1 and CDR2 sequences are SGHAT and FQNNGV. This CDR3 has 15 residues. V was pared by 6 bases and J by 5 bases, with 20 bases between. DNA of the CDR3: TGTGCCAGCAGGGGTATAAGGCGCCGGGCTAACGAGCAGTACTTC. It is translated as CASRGIRRRANEQYF.

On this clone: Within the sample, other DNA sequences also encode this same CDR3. This chain's CDR3 is CASSLAGEGTGELFF. The CDR3 bases are TGCGCCAGCAGCTTGGCTGGGGAGGGAACCGGGGAGCTGTTTTTT. The rearrangement uses TRBV5-1 and TRBJ2-2, with 7 bases matching TRBD2. J lost 5 bases, V lost 0 bases, and 4 bases had no gene match. Germline V CDR1 and CDR2: SGHRS, YFSETQ. CDR3 length: 15 amino acids.

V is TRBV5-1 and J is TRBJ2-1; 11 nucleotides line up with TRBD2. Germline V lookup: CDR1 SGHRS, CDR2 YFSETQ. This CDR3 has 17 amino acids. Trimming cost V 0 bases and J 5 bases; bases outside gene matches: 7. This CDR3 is CASSLAVGLAVNNEQFF. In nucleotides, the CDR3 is TGCGCCAGCAGCTTGGCCGTGGGACTAGCGGTCAACAATGAGCAGTTCTTC.

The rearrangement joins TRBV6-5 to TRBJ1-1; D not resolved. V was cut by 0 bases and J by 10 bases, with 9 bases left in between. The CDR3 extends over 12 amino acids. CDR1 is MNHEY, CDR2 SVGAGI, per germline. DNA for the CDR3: TGTGCCAGCAGTTACTCGGGGATTGGAGCTTTCTTT. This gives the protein CASSYSGIGAFF.

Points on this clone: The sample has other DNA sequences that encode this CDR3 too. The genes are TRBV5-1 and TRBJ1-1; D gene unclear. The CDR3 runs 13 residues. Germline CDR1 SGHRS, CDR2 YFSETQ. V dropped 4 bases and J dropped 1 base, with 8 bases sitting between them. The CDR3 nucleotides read TGCGCCAGCAGCCTGGACCCGAACACTGAAGCTTTCTTT. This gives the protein CASSLDPNTEAFF.

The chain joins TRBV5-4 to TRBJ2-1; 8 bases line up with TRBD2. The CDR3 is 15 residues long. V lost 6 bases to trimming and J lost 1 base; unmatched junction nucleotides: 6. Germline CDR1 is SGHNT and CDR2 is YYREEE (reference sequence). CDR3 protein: CASTSRGGSYNEQFF. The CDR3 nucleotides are TGTGCCAGCACCTCCCGGGGGGGGTCCTACAATGAGCAGTTCTTC.

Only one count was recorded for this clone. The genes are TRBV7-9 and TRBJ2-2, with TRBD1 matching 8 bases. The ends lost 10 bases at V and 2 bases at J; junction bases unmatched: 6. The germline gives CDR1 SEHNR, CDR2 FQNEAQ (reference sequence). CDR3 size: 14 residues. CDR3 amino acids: CAKEDRVNTGELFF. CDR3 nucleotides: TGTGCCAAAGAGGACAGGGTTAACACCGGGGAGCTGTTTTTT.

CDR3 residues: CSAEQGLEQFF. The CDR3, as DNA: TGCAGTGCAGAGCAGGGTCTTGAGCAGTTCTTC. The genes are TRBV20-1 and TRBJ2-1; possibly TRBD1 for D (5 bases). V gave up 6 bases and J gave up 9 bases, with 12 bases separating them. Germline V gene lookup returns CDR1 DFQATT and CDR2 SNEGSKA (reference sequence). CDR3 length: 11 residues.

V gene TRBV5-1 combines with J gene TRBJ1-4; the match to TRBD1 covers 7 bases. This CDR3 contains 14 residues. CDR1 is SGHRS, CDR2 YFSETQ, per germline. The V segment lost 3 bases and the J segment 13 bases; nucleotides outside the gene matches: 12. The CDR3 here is CASSSDREGDGLFF. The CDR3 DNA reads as TGCGCCAGCAGCTCAGACAGGGAAGGGGATGGACTGTTTTTT.

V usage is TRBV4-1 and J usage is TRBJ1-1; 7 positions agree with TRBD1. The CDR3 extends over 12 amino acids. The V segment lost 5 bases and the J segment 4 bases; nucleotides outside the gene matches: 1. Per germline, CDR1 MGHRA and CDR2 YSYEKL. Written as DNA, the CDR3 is TGCGCCAGCAGCGACAGGGTCACTGAAGCTTTCTTT. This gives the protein CASSDRVTEAFF.

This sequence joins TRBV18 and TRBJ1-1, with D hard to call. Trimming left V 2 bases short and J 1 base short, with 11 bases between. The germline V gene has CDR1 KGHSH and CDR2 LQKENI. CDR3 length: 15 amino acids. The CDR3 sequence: CASSPEVAGNTEAFF. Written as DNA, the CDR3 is TGTGCCAGCTCACCAGAAGTGGCAGGGAACACTGAAGCTTTCTTT.

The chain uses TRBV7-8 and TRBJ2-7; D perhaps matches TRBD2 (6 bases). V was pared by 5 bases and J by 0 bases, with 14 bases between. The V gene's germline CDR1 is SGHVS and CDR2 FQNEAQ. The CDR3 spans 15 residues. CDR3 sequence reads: CASSASSVSSYEQYF. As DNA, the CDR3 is TGTGCCAGCAGCGCCTCTAGCGTCAGCTCCTACGAGCAGTACTTC.

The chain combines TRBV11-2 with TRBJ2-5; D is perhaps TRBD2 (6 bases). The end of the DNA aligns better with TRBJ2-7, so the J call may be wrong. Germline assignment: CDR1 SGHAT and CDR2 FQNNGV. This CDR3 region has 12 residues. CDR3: CASSLGGVEQYF. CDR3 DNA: TGTGCCAGCAGCTTAGGGGGGGTCGAGCAGTACTTC.

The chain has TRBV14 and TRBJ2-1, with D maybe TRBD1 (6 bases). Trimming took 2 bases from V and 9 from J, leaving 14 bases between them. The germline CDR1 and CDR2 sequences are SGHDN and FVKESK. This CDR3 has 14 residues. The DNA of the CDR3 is TGTGCCAGCAGCCAACTTCCAGGGGAAGGTGAGCAGTTCTTC. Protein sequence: CASSQLPGEGEQFF.

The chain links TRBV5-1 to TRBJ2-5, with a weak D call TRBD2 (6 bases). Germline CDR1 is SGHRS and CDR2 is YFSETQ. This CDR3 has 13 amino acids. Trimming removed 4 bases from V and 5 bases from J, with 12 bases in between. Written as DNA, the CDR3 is TGCGCCAGCAGCGTCGGGGGTGGGGAGACCCAGTACTTC. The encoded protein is CASSVGGGETQYF.

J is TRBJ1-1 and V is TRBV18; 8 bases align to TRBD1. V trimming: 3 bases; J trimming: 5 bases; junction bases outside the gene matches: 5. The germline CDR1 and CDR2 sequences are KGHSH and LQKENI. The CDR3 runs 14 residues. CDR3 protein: CASSPQGAETEAFF. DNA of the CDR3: TGTGCCAGCTCACCCCAGGGGGCCGAGACTGAAGCTTTCTTT.

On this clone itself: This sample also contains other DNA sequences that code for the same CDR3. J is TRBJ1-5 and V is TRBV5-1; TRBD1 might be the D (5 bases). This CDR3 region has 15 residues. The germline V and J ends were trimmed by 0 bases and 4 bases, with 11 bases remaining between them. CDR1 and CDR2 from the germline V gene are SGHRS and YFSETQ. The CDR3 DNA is TGCGCCAGCAGCTTGGCGCCAGGGTTGAATCAGCCCCAGCATTTT. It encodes CASSLAPGLNQPQHF.

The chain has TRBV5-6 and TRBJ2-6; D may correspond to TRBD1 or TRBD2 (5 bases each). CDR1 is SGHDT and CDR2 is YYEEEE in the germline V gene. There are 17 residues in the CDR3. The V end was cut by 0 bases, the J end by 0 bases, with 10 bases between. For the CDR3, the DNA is TGTGCCAGCAGCTTGGAAAAGGGGAGCTCTGGGGCCAACGTCCTGACTTTC. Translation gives CASSLEKGSSGANVLTF.

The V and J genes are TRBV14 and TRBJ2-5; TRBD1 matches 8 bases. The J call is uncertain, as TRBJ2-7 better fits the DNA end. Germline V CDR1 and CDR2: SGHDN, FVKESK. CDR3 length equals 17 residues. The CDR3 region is CASSSDPADRVWDEQYF. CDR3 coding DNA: TGTGCCAGCAGCTCAGATCCCGCGGACAGGGTATGGGACGAGCAGTACTTC.

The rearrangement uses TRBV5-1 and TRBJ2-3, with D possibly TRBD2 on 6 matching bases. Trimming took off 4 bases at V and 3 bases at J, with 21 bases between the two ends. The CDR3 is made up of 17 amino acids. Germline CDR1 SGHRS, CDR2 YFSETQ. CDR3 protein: CASSPGHGAGITDTQYF. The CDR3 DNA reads TGCGCCAGCAGCCCCGGCCACGGGGCGGGAATTACAGATACGCAGTATTTT.

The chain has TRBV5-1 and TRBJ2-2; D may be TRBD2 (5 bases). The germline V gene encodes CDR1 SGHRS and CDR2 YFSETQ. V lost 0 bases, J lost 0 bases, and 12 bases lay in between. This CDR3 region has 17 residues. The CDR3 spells CASSLVGPGTNTGELFF. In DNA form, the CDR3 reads TGCGCCAGCAGCTTGGTGGGTCCGGGAACGAACACCGGGGAGCTGTTTTTT. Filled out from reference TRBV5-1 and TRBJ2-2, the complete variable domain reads KAGVTQTPRYLIKTRGQQVTLSCSPISGHRSVSWYQQTPGQGLQFLFEYFSETQRNKGNFPGRFSGRQFSNSRSEMNVSTLELGDSALYLCASSLVGPGTNTGELFFGEGSRLTVL.

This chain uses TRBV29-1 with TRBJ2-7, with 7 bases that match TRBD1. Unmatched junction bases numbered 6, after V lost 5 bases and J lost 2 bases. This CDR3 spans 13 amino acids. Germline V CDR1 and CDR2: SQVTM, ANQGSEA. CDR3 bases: TGCAGCGTTTTGGGGACAGAAGCCTACGAGCAGTACTTC. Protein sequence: CSVLGTEAYEQYF.

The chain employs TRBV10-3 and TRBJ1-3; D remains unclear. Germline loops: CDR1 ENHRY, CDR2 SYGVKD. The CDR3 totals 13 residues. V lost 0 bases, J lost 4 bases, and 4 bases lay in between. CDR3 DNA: TGTGCCATCAGTGAGTCCTTAGGAAACACCATATATTTT. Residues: CAISESLGNTIYF.

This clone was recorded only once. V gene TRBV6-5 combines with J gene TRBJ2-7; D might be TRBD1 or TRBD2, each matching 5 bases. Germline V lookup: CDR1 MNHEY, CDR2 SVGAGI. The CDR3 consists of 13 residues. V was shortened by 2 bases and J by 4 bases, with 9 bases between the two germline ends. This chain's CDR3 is CASSYGTNYEQYF. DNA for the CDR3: TGTGCCAGCAGTTACGGGACGAATTACGAGCAGTACTTC.

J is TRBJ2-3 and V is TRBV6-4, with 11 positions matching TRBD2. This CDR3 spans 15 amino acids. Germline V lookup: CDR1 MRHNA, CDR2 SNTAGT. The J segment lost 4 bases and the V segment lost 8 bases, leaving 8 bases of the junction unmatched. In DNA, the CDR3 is TGTGCCAGCTCTATCGGTAGCGGGGGGGCAGATACGCAGTATTTT. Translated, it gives CASSIGSGGADTQYF.

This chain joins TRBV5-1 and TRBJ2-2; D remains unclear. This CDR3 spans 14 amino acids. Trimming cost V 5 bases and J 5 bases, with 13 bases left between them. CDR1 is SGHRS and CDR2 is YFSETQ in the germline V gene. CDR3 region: CASSLNTLTGELFF. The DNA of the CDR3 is TGCGCCAGCAGTTTGAATACTCTGACCGGGGAGCTGTTTTTT.

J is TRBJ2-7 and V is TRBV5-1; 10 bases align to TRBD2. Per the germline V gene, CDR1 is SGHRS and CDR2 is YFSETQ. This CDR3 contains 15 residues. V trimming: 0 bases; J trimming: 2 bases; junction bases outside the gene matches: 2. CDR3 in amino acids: CASSLALAGAYEQYF. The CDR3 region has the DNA TGCGCCAGCAGCTTGGCCCTAGCGGGGGCCTACGAGCAGTACTTC.

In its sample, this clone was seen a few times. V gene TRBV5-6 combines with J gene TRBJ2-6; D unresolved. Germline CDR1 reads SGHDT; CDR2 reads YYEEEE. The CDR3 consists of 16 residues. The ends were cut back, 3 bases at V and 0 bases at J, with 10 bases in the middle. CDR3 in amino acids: CASSYPESSGANVLTF. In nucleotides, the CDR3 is TGTGCCAGCAGCTATCCGGAGAGCTCTGGGGCCAACGTCCTGACTTTC. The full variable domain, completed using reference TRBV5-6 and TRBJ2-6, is DAGVTQSPTHLIKTRGQQVTLRCSPKSGHDTVSWYQQALGQGPQFIFQYYEEEERQRGNFPDRFSGHQFPNYSSELNVNALLLGDSALYLCASSYPESSGANVLTFGAGSRLTVL.

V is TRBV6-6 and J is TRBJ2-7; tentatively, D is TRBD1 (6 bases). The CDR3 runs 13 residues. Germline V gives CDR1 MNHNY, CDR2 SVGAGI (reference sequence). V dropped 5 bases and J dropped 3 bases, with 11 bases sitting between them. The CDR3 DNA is TGTGCCAGCAGTCCGCGAGGGGGCTACGAGCAGTACTTC. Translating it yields CASSPRGGYEQYF.

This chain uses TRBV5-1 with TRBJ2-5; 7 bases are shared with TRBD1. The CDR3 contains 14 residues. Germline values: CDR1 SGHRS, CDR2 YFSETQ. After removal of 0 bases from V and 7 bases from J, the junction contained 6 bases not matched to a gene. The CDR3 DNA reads TGCGCCAGCAGCTTGGGTAGGGGGCAGGGGACCCAGTACTTC. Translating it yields CASSLGRGQGTQYF.